A selection of T cell receptor beta chains follows, all from one sample in a study of T cells in localized non-small cell lung cancer. Here immunoSEQ multiplex PCR was the method, and the copy in TCRdb shows in-frame clones only, minus some. The sample lists roughly 21,000 clones, roughly 87% seen once, with just under 30% in the top ten. Sequencing used peripheral blood mononuclear cells, obtained before any cancer treatment. All receptors come from a male donor older than 55 with stage II lung adenocarcinoma. Both conserved end residues are part of each CDR3. The order of the fields is D gene, J gene, V gene, clone size, CDR3 protein, CDR3 DNA. The D gene is left open where the match is weak. Only part of the rows carry a size: once, few, many, or a class if the clone is expanded.

>TRBD2|TRBJ2-5|TRBV5-1|-
CASRVTSVQETQYF
TGCGCCAGCAGGGTGACTAGCGTTCAAGAGACCCAGTACTTC
>-|TRBJ1-1|TRBV29-1|-
CSVEVKTGPTEAFF
TGCAGCGTTGAAGTCAAGACAGGCCCCACTGAAGCTTTCTTT
>-|TRBJ2-7|TRBV5-1|few
CASSPFPPADEQYF
TGCGCCAGCAGCCCCTTTCCCCCTGCAGACGAGCAGTACTTC
>TRBD2|TRBJ2-1|TRBV5-1|-
CASSVSGSHEQFF
TGCGCCAGCAGCGTTAGCGGGAGTCATGAGCAGTTCTTC
>TRBD2|TRBJ2-7|TRBV6-1|-
CASRFGLAGIYEQYF
TGTGCCAGCAGATTCGGACTAGCGGGAATCTACGAGCAGTACTTC
>TRBD2|TRBJ2-4|TRBV28|once
CASSRAGGIQYF
TGTGCCAGCAGCCGCGCGGGGGGCATTCAGTACTTC
>TRBD1|TRBJ1-5|TRBV25-1|-
CASSGRRGQPQHF
TGTGCCAGCAGTGGACGCAGGGGGCAGCCCCAGCATTTT
>-|TRBJ2-7|TRBV11-2|-
CASSSLGGGSGYEQYF
TGTGCCAGCAGCTCCCTGGGGGGCGGGAGTGGGTACGAGCAGTACTTC
>TRBD2|TRBJ2-7|TRBV9|-
CASSLVAGSSYEQYF
TGTGCCAGCAGCCTCGTAGCGGGGAGCTCCTACGAGCAGTACTTC
>-|TRBJ2-2|TRBV9|-
CASSVAPGNTGELFF
TGTGCCAGCAGCGTAGCTCCGGGGAACACCGGGGAGCTGTTTTTT
>-|TRBJ2-1|TRBV13|few
CASSLTYNEQFF
TGTGCCAGCAGCTTAACCTACAATGAGCAGTTCTTC
>TRBD2|TRBJ2-7|TRBV7-2|-
CASSLWSSGGRAYEQYF
TGTGCCAGCAGCTTATGGAGTAGTGGCGGGAGGGCGTACGAGCAGTACTTC